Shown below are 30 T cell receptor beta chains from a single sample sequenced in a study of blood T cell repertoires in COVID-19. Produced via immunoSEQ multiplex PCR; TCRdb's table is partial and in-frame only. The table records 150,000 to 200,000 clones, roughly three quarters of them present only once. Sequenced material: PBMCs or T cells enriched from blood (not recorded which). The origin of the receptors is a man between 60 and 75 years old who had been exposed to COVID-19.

CDR3 sequence (DNA): TGTGCCAGCACCGGACGGGAGGGCGTAGACAATGAGCAGTTCTTC. This encodes CASTGREGVDNEQFF. V is TRBV2 and J is TRBJ2-1; 8 bases match TRBD2. After removal of 7 bases from V and 5 bases from J, the junction contained 10 bases not matched to a gene. The CDR3 runs to 15 residues. The V gene's germline CDR1 is SNHLY and CDR2 FYNNEI.

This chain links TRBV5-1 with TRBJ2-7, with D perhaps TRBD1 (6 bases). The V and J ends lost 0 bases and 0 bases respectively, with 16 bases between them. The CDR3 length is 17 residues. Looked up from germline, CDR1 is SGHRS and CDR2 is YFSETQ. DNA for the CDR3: TGCGCCAGCAGCTTGGGCCCCGGGACAAGTAACTCCTACGAGCAGTACTTC. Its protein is CASSLGPGTSNSYEQYF.

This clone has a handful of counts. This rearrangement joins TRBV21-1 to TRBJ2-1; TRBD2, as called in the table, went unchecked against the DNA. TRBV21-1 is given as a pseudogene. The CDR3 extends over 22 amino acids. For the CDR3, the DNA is TGTGCCAGCAGCAAACCGGGGCGGCCGGGACTAGCGGGGACACGCGCCTACAATGAGCAGTTCTTC. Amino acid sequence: CASSKPGRPGLAGTRAYNEQFF.

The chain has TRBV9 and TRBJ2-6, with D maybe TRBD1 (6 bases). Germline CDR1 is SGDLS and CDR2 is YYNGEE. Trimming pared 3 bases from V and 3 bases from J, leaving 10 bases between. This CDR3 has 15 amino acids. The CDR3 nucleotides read TGTGCCAGCAGCGCCATACAGGGTGGGGCCAACGTCCTGACTTTC. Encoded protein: CASSAIQGGANVLTF.

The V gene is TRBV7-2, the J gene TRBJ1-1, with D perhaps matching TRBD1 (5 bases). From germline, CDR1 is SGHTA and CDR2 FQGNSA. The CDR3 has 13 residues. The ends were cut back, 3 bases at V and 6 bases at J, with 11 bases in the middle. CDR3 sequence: CASSFNGGAEAFF. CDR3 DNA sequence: TGTGCCAGCAGCTTTAACGGAGGGGCTGAAGCTTTCTTT.

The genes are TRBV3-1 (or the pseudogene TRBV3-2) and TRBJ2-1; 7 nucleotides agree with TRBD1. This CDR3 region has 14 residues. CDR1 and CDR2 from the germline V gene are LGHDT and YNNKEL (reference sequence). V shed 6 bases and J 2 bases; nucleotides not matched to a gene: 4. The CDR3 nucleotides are TGTGCCAGCAGACCGGGACAGACCTACAATGAGCAGTTCTTC. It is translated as CASRPGQTYNEQFF.

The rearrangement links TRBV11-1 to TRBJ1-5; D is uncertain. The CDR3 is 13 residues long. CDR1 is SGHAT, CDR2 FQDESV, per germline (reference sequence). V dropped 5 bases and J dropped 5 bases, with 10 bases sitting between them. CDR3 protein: CASSLGRYQPQHF. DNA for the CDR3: TGTGCCAGCAGCCTGGGGAGGTATCAGCCCCAGCATTTT.

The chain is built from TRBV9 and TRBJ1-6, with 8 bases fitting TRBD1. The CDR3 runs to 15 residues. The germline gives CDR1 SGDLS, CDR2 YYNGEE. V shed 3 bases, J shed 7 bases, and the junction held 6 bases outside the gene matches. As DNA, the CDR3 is TGTGCCAGCAGCGGAACGACAGGGGCAAATTCACCCCTCCACTTT. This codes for CASSGTTGANSPLHF.

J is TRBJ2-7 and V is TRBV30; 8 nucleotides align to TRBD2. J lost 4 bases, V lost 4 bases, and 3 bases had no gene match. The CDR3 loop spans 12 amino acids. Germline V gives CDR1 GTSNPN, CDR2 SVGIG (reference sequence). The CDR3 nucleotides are TGTGCCTGGAAGCCGGGAGGGTACGAGCAGTACTTC. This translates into CAWKPGGYEQYF.

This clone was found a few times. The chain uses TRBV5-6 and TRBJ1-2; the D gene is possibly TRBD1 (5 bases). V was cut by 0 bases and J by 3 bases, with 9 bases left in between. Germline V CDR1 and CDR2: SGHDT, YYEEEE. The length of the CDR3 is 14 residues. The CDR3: CASSLGGWYYGYTF. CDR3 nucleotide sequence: TGTGCCAGCAGCTTGGGGGGCTGGTACTATGGCTACACCTTC.

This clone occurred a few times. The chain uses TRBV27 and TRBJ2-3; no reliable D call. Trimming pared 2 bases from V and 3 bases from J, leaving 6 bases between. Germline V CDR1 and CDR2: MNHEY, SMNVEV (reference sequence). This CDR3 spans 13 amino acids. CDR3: CASSLEYTDTQYF. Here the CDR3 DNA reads TGTGCCAGCAGTTTAGAGTATACAGATACGCAGTATTTT.

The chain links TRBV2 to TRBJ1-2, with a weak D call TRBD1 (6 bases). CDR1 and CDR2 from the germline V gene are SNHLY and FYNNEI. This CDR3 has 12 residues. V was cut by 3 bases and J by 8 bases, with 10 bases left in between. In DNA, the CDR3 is TGTGCCAGCAGTGAGTCAGGGGAAGGCTACACCTTC. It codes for CASSESGEGYTF.

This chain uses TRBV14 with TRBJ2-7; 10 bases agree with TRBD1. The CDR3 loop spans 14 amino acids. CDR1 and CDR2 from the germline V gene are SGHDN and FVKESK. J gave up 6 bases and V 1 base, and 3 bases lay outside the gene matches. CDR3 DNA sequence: TGTGCCAGCAGCCAAGGGACAGGGGGGGGCGAGCAGTACTTC. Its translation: CASSQGTGGGEQYF.

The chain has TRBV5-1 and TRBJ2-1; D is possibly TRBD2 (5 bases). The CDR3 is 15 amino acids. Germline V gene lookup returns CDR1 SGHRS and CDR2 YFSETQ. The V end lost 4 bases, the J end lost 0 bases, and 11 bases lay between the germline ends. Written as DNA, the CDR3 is TGCGCCAGCAGCCCACCACTAGACTCCTACAATGAGCAGTTCTTC. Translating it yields CASSPPLDSYNEQFF.

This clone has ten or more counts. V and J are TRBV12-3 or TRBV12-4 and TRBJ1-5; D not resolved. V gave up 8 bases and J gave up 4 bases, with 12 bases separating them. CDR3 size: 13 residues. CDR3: CASREIWNQPQHF. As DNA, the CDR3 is TGTGCCAGCCGCGAGATCTGGAATCAGCCCCAGCATTTT.

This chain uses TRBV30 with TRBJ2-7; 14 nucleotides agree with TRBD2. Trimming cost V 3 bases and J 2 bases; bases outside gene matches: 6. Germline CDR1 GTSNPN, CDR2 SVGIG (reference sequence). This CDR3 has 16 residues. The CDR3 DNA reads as TGTGCCTGGAGCGAAGGACTAGCGGGAGGACCCTACGAGCAGTACTTC. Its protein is CAWSEGLAGGPYEQYF.

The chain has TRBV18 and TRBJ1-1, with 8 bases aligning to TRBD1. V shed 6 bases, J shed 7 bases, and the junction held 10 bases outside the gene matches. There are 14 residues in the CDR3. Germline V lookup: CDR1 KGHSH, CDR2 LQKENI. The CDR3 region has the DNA TGTGCCAGCTCCGACAGGGGCCGGGAAGATGAAGCTTTCTTT. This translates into CASSDRGREDEAFF.

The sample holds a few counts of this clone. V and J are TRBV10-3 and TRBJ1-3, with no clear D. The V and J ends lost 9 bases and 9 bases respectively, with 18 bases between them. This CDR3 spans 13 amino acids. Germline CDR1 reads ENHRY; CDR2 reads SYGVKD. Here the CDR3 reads CAISPGGFGTIYF. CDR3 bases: TGTGCCATTTCGCCGGGTGGTTTTGGCACCATATATTTT.

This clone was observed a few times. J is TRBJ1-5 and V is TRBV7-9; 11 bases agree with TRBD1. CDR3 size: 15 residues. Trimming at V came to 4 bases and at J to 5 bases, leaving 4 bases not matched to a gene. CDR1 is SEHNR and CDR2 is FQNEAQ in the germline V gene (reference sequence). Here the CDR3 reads CASSSDRGPYQPQHF. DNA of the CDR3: TGTGCCAGCAGCTCGGACAGGGGGCCGTATCAGCCCCAGCATTTT.

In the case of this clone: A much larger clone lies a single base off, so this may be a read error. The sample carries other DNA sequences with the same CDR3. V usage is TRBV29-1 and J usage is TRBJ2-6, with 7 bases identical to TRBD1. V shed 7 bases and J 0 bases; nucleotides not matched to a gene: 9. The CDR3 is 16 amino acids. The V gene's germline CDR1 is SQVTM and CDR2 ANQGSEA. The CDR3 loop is CSAGWDSLSGANVLTF. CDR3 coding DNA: TGCAGCGCCGGATGGGACAGCCTCTCTGGGGCCAACGTCCTGACTTTC.

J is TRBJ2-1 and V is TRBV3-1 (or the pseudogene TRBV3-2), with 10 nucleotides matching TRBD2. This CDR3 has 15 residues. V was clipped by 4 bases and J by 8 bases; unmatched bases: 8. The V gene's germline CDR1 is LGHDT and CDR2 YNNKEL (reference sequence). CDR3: CASSLLGLALDEQFF. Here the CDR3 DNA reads TGTGCCAGCAGCCTCCTGGGACTAGCGTTGGATGAGCAGTTCTTC.

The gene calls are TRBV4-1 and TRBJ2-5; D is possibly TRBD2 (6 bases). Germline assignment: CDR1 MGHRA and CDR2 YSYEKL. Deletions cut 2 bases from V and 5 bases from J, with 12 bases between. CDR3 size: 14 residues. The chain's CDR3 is CASSQIPGGETQYF. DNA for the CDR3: TGCGCCAGCAGCCAAATACCCGGGGGTGAGACCCAGTACTTC.

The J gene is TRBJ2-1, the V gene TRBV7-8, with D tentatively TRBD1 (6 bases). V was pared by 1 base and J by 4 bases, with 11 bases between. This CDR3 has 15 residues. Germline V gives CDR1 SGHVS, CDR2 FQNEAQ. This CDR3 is CASSLVGTLYNEQFF. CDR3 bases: TGTGCCAGCAGCTTAGTCGGGACACTATACAATGAGCAGTTCTTC.

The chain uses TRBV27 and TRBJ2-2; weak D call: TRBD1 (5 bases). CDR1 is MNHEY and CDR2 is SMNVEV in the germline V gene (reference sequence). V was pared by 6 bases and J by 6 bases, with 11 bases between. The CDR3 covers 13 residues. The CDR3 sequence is CASRSQGPGELFF. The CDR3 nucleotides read TGTGCCAGCAGATCGCAGGGTCCCGGGGAGCTGTTTTTT.

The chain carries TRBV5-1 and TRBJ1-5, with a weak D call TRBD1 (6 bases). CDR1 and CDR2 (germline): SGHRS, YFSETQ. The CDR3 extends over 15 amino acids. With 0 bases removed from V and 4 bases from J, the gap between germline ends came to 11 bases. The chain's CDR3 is CASSLDREGNQPQHF. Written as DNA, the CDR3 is TGCGCCAGCAGCTTGGACAGGGAAGGGAATCAGCCCCAGCATTTT.

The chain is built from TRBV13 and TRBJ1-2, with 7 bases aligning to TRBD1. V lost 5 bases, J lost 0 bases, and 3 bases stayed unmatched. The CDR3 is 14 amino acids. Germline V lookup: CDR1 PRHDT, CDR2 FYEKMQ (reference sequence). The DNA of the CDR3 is TGTGCCAGCAGCATCGGGACAGCTAACTATGGCTACACCTTC. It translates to CASSIGTANYGYTF.

CDR3 loop: CASSLTSFYEQFF. DNA of the CDR3: TGTGCCAGCAGCCTGACTAGTTTTTATGAGCAGTTCTTC. The chain joins TRBV2 to TRBJ2-1, with D possibly being TRBD2 (6 bases). The germline V and J ends were trimmed by 6 bases and 8 bases, with 14 bases remaining between them. CDR3 size: 13 residues. CDR1 is SNHLY, CDR2 FYNNEI, per germline.

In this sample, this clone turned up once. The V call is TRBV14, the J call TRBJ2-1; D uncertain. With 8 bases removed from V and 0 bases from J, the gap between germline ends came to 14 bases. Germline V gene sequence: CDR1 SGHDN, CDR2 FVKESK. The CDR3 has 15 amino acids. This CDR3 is CASHPGLSSYNEQFF. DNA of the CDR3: TGTGCCAGCCACCCCGGGTTGAGCTCCTACAATGAGCAGTTCTTC. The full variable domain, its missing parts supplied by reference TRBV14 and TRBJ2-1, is EAGVTQFPSHSVIEKGQTVTLRCDPISGHDNLYWYRRVMGKEIKFLLHFVKESKQDESGMPNNRFLAERTGGTYSTLKVQPAELEDSGVYFCASHPGLSSYNEQFFGPGTRLTVL.

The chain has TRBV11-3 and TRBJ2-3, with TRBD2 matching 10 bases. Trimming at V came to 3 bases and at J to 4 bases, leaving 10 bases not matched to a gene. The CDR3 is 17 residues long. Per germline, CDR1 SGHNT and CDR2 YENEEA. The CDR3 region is CASSFTPSGGGSDTQYF. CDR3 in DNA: TGTGCCAGCAGCTTCACACCCAGCGGGGGGGGGTCAGATACGCAGTATTTT.

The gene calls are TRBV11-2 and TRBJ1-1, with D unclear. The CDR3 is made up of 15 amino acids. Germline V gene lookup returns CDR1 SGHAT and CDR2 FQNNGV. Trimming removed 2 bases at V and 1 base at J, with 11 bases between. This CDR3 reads CASSLMQRRNTEAFF. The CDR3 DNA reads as TGTGCCAGCAGCTTAATGCAGCGGAGGAACACTGAAGCTTTCTTT.